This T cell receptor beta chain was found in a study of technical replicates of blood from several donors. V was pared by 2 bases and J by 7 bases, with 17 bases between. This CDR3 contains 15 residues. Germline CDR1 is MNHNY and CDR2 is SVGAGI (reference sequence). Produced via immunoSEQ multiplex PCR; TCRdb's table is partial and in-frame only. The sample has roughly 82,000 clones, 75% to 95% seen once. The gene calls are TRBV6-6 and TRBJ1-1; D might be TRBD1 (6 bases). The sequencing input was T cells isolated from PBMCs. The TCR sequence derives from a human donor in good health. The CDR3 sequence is CASSYPTGRGSEAFF. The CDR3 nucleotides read TGTGCCAGCAGTTACCCAACAGGGAGGGGTAGTGAAGCTTTCTTT.